What follows is one TCR beta chain and its context. This entry belongs to a study of cytomegalovirus exposure and HLA in healthy donors. The V gene lost 2 bases and the J gene lost 9 bases, with 8 bases spanning the gap. CDR1 is SEHNR, CDR2 FQNEAQ, per germline (reference sequence). The CDR3 runs to 11 residues. Libraries were prepared by immunoSEQ multiplex PCR; TCRdb keeps only in-frame clonotypes and omits some of them. Among over 110,000 clones, around nine tenths were seen once, and the ten largest hold less than 9%. V usage is TRBV7-9 and J usage is TRBJ2-7, with D possibly being TRBD2 (5 bases). The clonotype was recovered from a young man in good health and CMV-seropositive. Source material: PBMCs. The chain's CDR3 is CASSLFEGQYF. The CDR3 bases are TGTGCCAGCAGCTTATTTGAGGGGCAGTACTTC.